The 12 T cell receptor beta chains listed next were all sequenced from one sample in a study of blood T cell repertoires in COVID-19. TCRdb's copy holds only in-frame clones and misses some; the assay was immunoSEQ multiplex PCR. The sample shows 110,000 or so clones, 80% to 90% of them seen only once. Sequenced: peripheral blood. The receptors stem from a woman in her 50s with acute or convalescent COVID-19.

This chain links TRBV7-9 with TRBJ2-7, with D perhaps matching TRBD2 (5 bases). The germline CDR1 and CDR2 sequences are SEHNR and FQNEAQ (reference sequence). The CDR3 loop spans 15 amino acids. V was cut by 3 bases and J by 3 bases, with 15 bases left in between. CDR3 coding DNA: TGTGCCAGCAGCTTCGCCCAGAGGGAGTACTACGAGCAGTACTTC. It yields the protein CASSFAQREYYEQYF. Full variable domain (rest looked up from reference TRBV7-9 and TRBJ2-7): DTGVSQNPRHKITKRGQNVTFRCDPISEHNRLYWYRQTLGQGPEFLTYFQNEAQLEKSRLLSDRFSAERPKGSFSTLEIQRTEQGDSAMYLCASSFAQREYYEQYFGPGTRLTVT.

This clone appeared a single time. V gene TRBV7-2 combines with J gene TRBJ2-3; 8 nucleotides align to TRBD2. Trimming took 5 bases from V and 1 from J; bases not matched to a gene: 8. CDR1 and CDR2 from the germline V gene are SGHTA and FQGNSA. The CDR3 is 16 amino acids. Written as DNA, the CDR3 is TGTGCCAGCAGCCTGGAAGCGGGAGAAGGCACAGATACGCAGTATTTT. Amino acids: CASSLEAGEGTDTQYF.

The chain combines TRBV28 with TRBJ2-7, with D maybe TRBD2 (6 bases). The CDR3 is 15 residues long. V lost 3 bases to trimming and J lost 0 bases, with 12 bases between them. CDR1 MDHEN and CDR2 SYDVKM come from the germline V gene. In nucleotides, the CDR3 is TGTGCCAGCAGTTTTGCGGGGTTTAGCTCCTACGAGCAGTACTTC. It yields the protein CASSFAGFSSYEQYF.

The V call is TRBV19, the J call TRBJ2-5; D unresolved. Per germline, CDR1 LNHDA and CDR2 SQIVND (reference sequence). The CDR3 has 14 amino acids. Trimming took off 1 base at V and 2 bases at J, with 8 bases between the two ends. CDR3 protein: CASSIAVRQETQYF. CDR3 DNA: TGTGCCAGTAGTATAGCAGTCAGGCAAGAGACCCAGTACTTC.

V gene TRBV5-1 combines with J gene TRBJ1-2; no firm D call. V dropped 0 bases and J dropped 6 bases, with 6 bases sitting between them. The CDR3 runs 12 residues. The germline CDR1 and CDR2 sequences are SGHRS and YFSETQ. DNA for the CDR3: TGCGCCAGCAGCTTGGTCGGGGATGGCTACACCTTC. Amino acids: CASSLVGDGYTF.

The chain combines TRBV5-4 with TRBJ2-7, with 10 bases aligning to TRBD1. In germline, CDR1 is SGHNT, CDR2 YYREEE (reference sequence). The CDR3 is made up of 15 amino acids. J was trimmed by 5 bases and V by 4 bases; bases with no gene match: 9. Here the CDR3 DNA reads TGTGCCAGCAGCCTAACGGGACAGGGGACCCACGAGCAGTACTTC. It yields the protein CASSLTGQGTHEQYF.

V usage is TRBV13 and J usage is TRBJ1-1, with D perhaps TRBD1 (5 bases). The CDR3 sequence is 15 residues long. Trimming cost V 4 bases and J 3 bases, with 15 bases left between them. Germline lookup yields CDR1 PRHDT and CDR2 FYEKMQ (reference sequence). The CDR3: CASSSTGDFYTEAFF. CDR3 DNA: TGTGCCAGCAGCTCCACGGGGGATTTTTACACTGAAGCTTTCTTT.

CDR3 loop: CASRRQGADYGYTF. DNA for the CDR3: TGTGCCAGCAGGAGACAGGGAGCAGACTATGGCTACACCTTC. The V call is TRBV6-5, the J call TRBJ1-2, with 7 bases matching TRBD1. This CDR3 is 14 amino acids long. Germline CDR1 reads MNHEY; CDR2 reads SVGAGI. V shed 6 bases and J 3 bases; nucleotides not matched to a gene: 7.

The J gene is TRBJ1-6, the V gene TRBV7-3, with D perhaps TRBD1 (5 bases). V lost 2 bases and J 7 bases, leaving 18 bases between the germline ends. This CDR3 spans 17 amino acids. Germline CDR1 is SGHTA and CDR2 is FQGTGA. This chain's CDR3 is CASSLGAVGTRNSPLHF. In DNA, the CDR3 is TGTGCCAGCAGCTTAGGGGCGGTAGGAACTCGGAATTCACCCCTCCACTTT.

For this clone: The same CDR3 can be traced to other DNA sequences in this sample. The CDR3 bases are TGTGCCAGCAGTTTAAGTCAGATGAACACTGAAGCTTTCTTT. Translating gives CASSLSQMNTEAFF. This chain connects TRBV28 to TRBJ1-1; D call uncertain. Germline values: CDR1 MDHEN, CDR2 SYDVKM. The CDR3 spans 14 residues. V was trimmed by 2 bases and J by 0 bases, leaving 7 bases between them.

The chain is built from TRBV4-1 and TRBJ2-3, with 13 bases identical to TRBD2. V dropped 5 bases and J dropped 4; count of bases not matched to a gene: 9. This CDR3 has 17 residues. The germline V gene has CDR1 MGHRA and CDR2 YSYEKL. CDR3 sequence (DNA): TGCGCCAGCAGCGCCGGTGGGACTAGCGGGACGTCAGATACGCAGTATTTT. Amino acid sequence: CASSAGGTSGTSDTQYF.

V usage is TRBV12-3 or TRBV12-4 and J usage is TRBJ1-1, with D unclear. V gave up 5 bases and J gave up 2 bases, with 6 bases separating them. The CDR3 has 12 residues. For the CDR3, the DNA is TGTGCCAGCAGTACTGTAAACACTGAAGCTTTCTTT. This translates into CASSTVNTEAFF.